Below, 9 T cell receptor beta chains from the same sample are listed, as sequenced in a study of spatial heterogeneity in lung cancer. Documented time point: sample taken at primary tumor resection. TCRdb reprocessed the 5' RACE reads with MiXCR, giving one entry per CDR3 protein. This sample has over a thousand distinct CDR3 sequences; less than 15% occur once, and the top ten carry roughly 11%. This specimen consisted of normal lung tissue next to the tumor, obtained at surgery. The receptors here all came from a female donor with early-stage non-small cell lung cancer.

Comments on this clonotype: Because the library targeted alpha chains, this beta chain is an off-target read whose size means little. The V call is TRBV29-1, the J call TRBJ2-3; 7 nucleotides agree with TRBD2. The CDR3 consists of 13 residues. Germline V gene data show CDR1 as SQVTM and CDR2 as ANQGSEA. The junction had 8 bases not matched to a gene; V was cut back by 5 bases and J by 6 bases. The CDR3 DNA is TGCAGCGTTCCCGGGGAGGGAGGGGATACGCAGTATTTT. Its protein is CSVPGEGGDTQYF.

This clonotype rates as large. Being off target in a library aimed at alpha chains, this beta chain has a size of little meaning. The genes are TRBV12-3 or TRBV12-4 and TRBJ2-2; 9 bases fit TRBD1. V shed 5 bases and J 3 bases; nucleotides not matched to a gene: 7. The length of the CDR3 is 16 residues. The CDR3 here is CASSNPGQGYTGELFF. CDR3 DNA: TGTGCCAGCAGTAATCCGGGACAGGGATACACCGGGGAGCTGTTTTTT.

By sample share, this clonotype is large. This beta chain lies outside the target of a library built for alpha chains; its clone size means little. The chain uses TRBV20-1 and TRBJ2-1; maybe TRBD2 (6 bases). Trimming stripped 6 bases from V and 6 bases from J, with 18 bases between. Germline lookup yields CDR1 DFQATT and CDR2 SNEGSKA (reference sequence). The CDR3 is 14 residues long. The CDR3 sequence is CSAPVGGPANEQFF. The CDR3 nucleotides read TGCAGTGCCCCGGTGGGGGGACCGGCCAATGAGCAGTTCTTC.

Comments on this clonotype: This beta chain represents an off-target read in a library built for alpha chains; its size is of limited meaning. The chain carries TRBV2 and TRBJ2-1; D is uncertain. This CDR3 has 13 residues. Per germline, CDR1 SNHLY and CDR2 FYNNEI. CDR3 in DNA: TGTGGGAGTGCGGTTCCCGTTAACAATGAGCAGTTCTTC. Translating gives CGSAVPVNNEQFF.

This clonotype was seen only a few times. Because this beta chain is a stray read in a library intended to capture alpha chains, its abundance should not be given much weight. The genes are TRBV20-1 and TRBJ1-5, with TRBD1 matching over 11 bases. Trimming took 6 bases from V and 7 from J; bases not matched to a gene: 8. CDR1 and CDR2 from the germline V gene are DFQATT and SNEGSKA (reference sequence). The CDR3 is made up of 14 amino acids. This chain's CDR3 is CSATDRGQGQPQHF. CDR3 sequence (DNA): TGCAGTGCCACGGACAGGGGGCAGGGACAGCCCCAGCATTTT.

This clonotype rates as large (0.1 to 1%). This beta chain is a stray read from a library made for alpha chains; its abundance is not meaningful. This sequence joins TRBV11-2 and TRBJ2-1, with D unresolved. Looked up from germline, CDR1 is SGHAT and CDR2 is FQNNGV. This CDR3 contains 13 residues. Trimming pared 1 base from V and 10 bases from J, leaving 11 bases between. The CDR3 bases are TGTGCCAGCAGCTTAGGTTTTCTTGGGGAGCAGTTCTTC. It is translated as CASSLGFLGEQFF.

Details on this clonotype: This beta chain appears as a stray read in a library generated for alpha chains; its size is not informative. The CDR3 DNA follows: TGTGCCAGCAGCTCCAAGGGACTAAACACAGATACGCAGTATTTT. Encoded protein: CASSSKGLNTDTQYF. The chain uses TRBV5-4 and TRBJ2-3, with 7 nucleotides matching TRBD2. Germline V gives CDR1 SGHNT, CDR2 YYREEE (reference sequence). The V gene end was trimmed by 3 bases and the J gene end by 2 bases; junction bases not matched to a gene: 6. The CDR3 totals 15 residues.

In its sample, this clonotype was seen a few times. Found in a library prepared for alpha chains, this beta chain is an off-target read, and its abundance has little meaning. The chain couples TRBV7-8 to TRBJ2-5; D assignment may be TRBD1 or TRBD2 (5 bases each). V lost 5 bases to trimming and J lost 2 bases, with 15 bases between them. The length of the CDR3 is 15 residues. Germline V lookup: CDR1 SGHVS, CDR2 FQNEAQ. This CDR3 is CASSPDGGPQETQYF. Written as DNA, the CDR3 is TGTGCCAGCAGCCCCGATGGGGGACCTCAAGAGACCCAGTACTTC.

This clonotype was picked up a small number of times. For a library built for alpha chains, this beta chain is a stray read; little rests on its size. The CDR3 loop reads CASSSNRGLERDNEQFF. For the CDR3, the DNA is TGTGCCAGCAGTTCTAACAGGGGACTGGAGAGGGACAATGAGCAGTTCTTC. J is TRBJ2-1 and V is TRBV6-2 or TRBV6-3, with D tentatively TRBD1 (7 bases). The CDR3 sequence is 17 residues long. Germline V CDR1 and CDR2: MNHEY, SVGEGT. The V and J ends lost 4 bases and 5 bases respectively, with 21 bases between them.